This T cell receptor beta chain stems from a study of identical twins. Template switching added a universal primer site, and cDNA bore unique molecular identifiers. TCRdb itself ran the 5' RACE reads through MiXCR, one entry per CDR3 protein. Of around 280,000 distinct CDR3 sequences in the sample, more than 6.5% were seen once. CDR3 length equals 13 residues. Germline assignment: CDR1 DFQATT and CDR2 SNEGSKA (reference sequence). The germline V and J ends were trimmed by 5 bases and 1 base, with 11 bases remaining between them. Findings and limits, study-wide: In zero-insertion analyses, partial confounding could arise from invariant MAIT and iNKT cells.

This clonotype came up many times. Its antigen is as yet unknown. In addition, the sample was reused for a study of yellow fever vaccine responses in identical twins.

The J gene is TRBJ1-1, the V gene TRBV20-1; no definite D call. This TCR was recovered from a woman younger than 30 in good health. Input material: memory (CD45RO+) T cells sorted from blood. Here the CDR3 DNA reads TGCAGTGCTTCTGGACGGACGAACACTGAAGCTTTCTTT. This encodes CSASGRTNTEAFF.